These 16 T cell receptor beta chains were all obtained from the same sample, sequenced in a study of CD8 T cells in Susac syndrome. Reverse transcription of about 0.5 to 1 ug RNA used random hexamers. TCRdb reanalysed the immunoSEQ multiplex PCR reads using MiXCR and keeps one entry per CDR3 protein. The table includes more than 100,000 distinct CDR3 sequences, under 96% detected once. The sample taken for sequencing was CD4+ T cells from PBMCs. Receptor source: a human donor with Susac syndrome.

The genes are TRBV5-1 and TRBJ2-7; D call uncertain. The V and J ends lost 1 base and 4 bases respectively, with 12 bases between them. Germline CDR1 SGHRS, CDR2 YFSETQ. CDR3 length: 14 residues. The CDR3 loop reads CASSLTSTTYEQYF. CDR3 in DNA: TGCGCCAGCAGCTTGACTTCTACCACTTACGAGCAGTACTTC.

The rearrangement joins TRBV29-1 to TRBJ2-5; D unclear. The length of the CDR3 is 11 residues. Trimming shortened V by 7 bases and J by 1 base, and 7 bases separated the two germline ends. CDR1 and CDR2 (germline): SQVTM, ANQGSEA. The CDR3 reads CSGGPQETQYF. CDR3 coding DNA: TGCAGCGGTGGCCCCCAAGAGACCCAGTACTTC.

This chain uses TRBV20-1 with TRBJ1-2; a possible D gene is TRBD1 (5 bases). V was cut by 1 base and J by 0 bases, with 9 bases left in between. There are 14 residues in the CDR3. Germline V gives CDR1 DFQATT, CDR2 SNEGSKA (reference sequence). CDR3 bases: TGCAGTGCTAGAGGGGCAGGGTCTAACTATGGCTACACCTTC. It encodes CSARGAGSNYGYTF.

The chain joins TRBV28 to TRBJ2-2, with 7 positions matching TRBD1. Unmatched junction bases numbered 5, after V lost 6 bases and J lost 4 bases. The germline V gene has CDR1 MDHEN and CDR2 SYDVKM. The CDR3 covers 14 residues. The CDR3 reads CASRRQGSTGELFF. In DNA form, the CDR3 reads TGTGCCAGCAGGCGACAGGGTAGCACCGGGGAGCTGTTTTTT.

The chain recombines TRBV3-1 with TRBJ2-1; the D call may be TRBD1 or TRBD2 (6 bases each). V gave up 1 base and J gave up 4 bases, with 8 bases separating them. The CDR3 contains 14 residues. Germline values: CDR1 LGHDT, CDR2 YNNKEL (reference sequence). This chain's CDR3 is CASSQGRGYNEQFF. CDR3 DNA: TGTGCCAGCAGCCAAGGGAGGGGGTACAATGAGCAGTTCTTC.

The chain has TRBV14 and TRBJ1-1; D gene ambiguous. CDR1 SGHDN and CDR2 FVKESK come from the germline V gene. Trimming stripped 7 bases from V and 3 bases from J, with 18 bases between. This CDR3 spans 15 amino acids. CDR3 sequence: CASTSGQLGHTEAFF. CDR3 bases: TGTGCCAGCACCAGCGGGCAACTTGGGCACACTGAAGCTTTCTTT.

This chain connects TRBV9 to TRBJ2-1, with TRBD2 identical over 12 bases. The CDR3 loop spans 16 amino acids. The germline V gene encodes CDR1 SGDLS and CDR2 YYNGEE. J gave up 9 bases and V 4 bases, and 11 bases lay outside the gene matches. CDR3 DNA: TGTGCCAGCAGCCCGACAGCTAGCGGGAGGGCCAGTGAGCAGTTCTTC. This encodes CASSPTASGRASEQFF.

This clonotype has just one count. The chain combines TRBV29-1 with TRBJ2-7; possibly TRBD1 or TRBD2 for D (6 bases each). There are 14 residues in the CDR3. V gave up 4 bases and J gave up 0 bases, with 13 bases separating them. Germline V gives CDR1 SQVTM, CDR2 ANQGSEA. The CDR3 DNA reads TGCAGCGTTGCTAAGGGGGGCCTCTCCTACGAGCAGTACTTC. This codes for CSVAKGGLSYEQYF.

The chain recombines TRBV7-2 with TRBJ2-1; perhaps TRBD2 as D (5 bases). The CDR3 length is 16 residues. V lost 5 bases and J 6 bases, leaving 20 bases between the germline ends. CDR1 SGHTA and CDR2 FQGNSA come from the germline V gene. CDR3: CASSEMSGTRVNEQFF. The DNA for the CDR3 is TGTGCCAGCAGCGAGATGAGCGGCACTAGGGTCAATGAGCAGTTCTTC.

This rearrangement joins TRBV5-1 to TRBJ2-5, with 8 bases matching TRBD1. Trimming removed 2 bases from V and 5 bases from J; junction bases left unmatched: 8. The CDR3 contains 15 residues. CDR1 and CDR2 (germline): SGHRS, YFSETQ. CDR3 nucleotide sequence: TGCGCCAGCAGCTTACCAGGGGGCGCATCGGAGACCCAGTACTTC. This gives the protein CASSLPGGASETQYF.

This clonotype showed up just once. This chain joins TRBV28 and TRBJ1-5; D perhaps matches TRBD1 (5 bases). This CDR3 is built from 12 residues. The V end was cut by 6 bases, the J end by 5 bases, with 8 bases between. The germline V gene encodes CDR1 MDHEN and CDR2 SYDVKM. The CDR3 here is CASRGGDQPQHF. CDR3 DNA: TGTGCCAGCAGAGGAGGGGATCAGCCCCAGCATTTT.

The chain carries TRBV20-1 and TRBJ1-2; D uncertain. The V end was cut by 1 base, the J end by 7 bases, with 19 bases between. The CDR3 runs to 15 residues. The germline CDR1 and CDR2 sequences are DFQATT and SNEGSKA (reference sequence). The CDR3 coding sequence is TGCAGTGCTAGAGGCAGTAATCAGGCGTTGAGTGGCTACACCTTC. This sequence encodes CSARGSNQALSGYTF.

V gene TRBV20-1 combines with J gene TRBJ2-1, with 13 bases that match TRBD2. The CDR3 has 14 residues. V shed 5 bases and J 5 bases; nucleotides not matched to a gene: 3. Germline values: CDR1 DFQATT, CDR2 SNEGSKA (reference sequence). CDR3 amino acids: CSASGTSGNNEQFF. The DNA for the CDR3 is TGCAGTGCTTCGGGGACTAGCGGGAACAATGAGCAGTTCTTC.

This clonotype was picked up one time. The CDR3, as DNA: TGTGCCAGCAGCGTAGCCCCGACAGGGAACACTGAAGCTTTCTTT. It yields the protein CASSVAPTGNTEAFF. The chain is built from TRBV9 and TRBJ1-1, with D maybe TRBD1 (6 bases). CDR1 and CDR2 (germline): SGDLS, YYNGEE. V was shortened by 0 bases and J by 1 base, with 10 bases between the two germline ends. The CDR3 is 15 amino acids.

This chain connects TRBV20-1 to TRBJ1-5; D remains unclear. The V gene lost 3 bases and the J gene lost 3 bases, with 6 bases spanning the gap. From germline, CDR1 is DFQATT and CDR2 SNEGSKA (reference sequence). The CDR3 length is 12 residues. CDR3 region: CSASRPNQPQHF. The CDR3 DNA follows: TGCAGTGCTAGTCGGCCCAATCAGCCCCAGCATTTT.

This chain connects TRBV18 to TRBJ2-3; maybe TRBD2 (6 bases). The CDR3 contains 15 residues. CDR1 and CDR2 (germline): KGHSH, LQKENI. V was shortened by 4 bases and J by 7 bases, with 18 bases between the two germline ends. This CDR3 reads CASSRDGTEGNTQYF. In DNA, the CDR3 is TGTGCCAGCTCACGAGACGGGACGGAGGGCAATACGCAGTATTTT.